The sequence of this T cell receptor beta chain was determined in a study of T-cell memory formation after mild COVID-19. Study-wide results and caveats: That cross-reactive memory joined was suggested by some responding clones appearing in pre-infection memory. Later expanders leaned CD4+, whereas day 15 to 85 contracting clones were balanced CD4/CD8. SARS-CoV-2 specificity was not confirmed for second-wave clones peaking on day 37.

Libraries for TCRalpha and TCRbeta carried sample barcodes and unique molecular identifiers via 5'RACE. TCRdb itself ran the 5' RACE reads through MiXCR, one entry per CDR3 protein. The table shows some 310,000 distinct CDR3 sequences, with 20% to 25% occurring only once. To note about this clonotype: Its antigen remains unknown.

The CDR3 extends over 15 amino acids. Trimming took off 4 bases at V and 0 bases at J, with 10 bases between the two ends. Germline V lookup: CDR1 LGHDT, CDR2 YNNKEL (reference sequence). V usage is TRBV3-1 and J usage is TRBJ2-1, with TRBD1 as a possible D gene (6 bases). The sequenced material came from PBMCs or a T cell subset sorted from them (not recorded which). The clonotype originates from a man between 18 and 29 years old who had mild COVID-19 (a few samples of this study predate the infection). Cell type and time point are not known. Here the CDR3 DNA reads TGTGCCAGCAGCCCGGAGGACAGCTCCTACAATGAGCAGTTCTTC. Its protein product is CASSPEDSSYNEQFF.